The next 12 T cell receptor beta chains were all read from a single sample in a study of T-cell reconstitution after alpha-beta-depleted transplantation in children. Using unique molecular identifiers, the investigators prepared the TCRbeta library. TCRdb passed the PCR reads through MiXCR, listing each CDR3 protein once. The sample has 450,000 to 500,000 distinct CDR3 sequences; around 12% are singletons. The sample in question was PBMCs from the stem cell graft donor, obtained from the stem cell graft. The receptors shown here come from a human donor who donated a stem cell graft to a child with combined immunodeficiency.

The chain carries TRBV29-1 and TRBJ2-1, with 7 bases that match TRBD1. V gave up 5 bases and J gave up 9 bases; unmatched junction bases: 10. The CDR3 is 13 residues long. Germline values: CDR1 SQVTM, CDR2 ANQGSEA. The CDR3 region has the DNA TGCAGCGTTCCCCTAAATTCAGGGGGTGAGCAGTTCTTC. It is translated as CSVPLNSGGEQFF.

The chain links TRBV7-9 to TRBJ2-5, with D unresolved. The ends were cut back, 5 bases at V and 2 bases at J, with 9 bases in the middle. CDR3 length: 13 residues. Germline lookup yields CDR1 SEHNR and CDR2 FQNEAQ (reference sequence). The CDR3: CASSQDPQETQYF. In DNA, the CDR3 is TGTGCCAGCAGCCAAGACCCGCAAGAGACCCAGTACTTC.

The V call is TRBV28, the J call TRBJ2-4; the D gene is possibly TRBD2 (6 bases). V lost 6 bases and J 2 bases, leaving 14 bases between the germline ends. CDR3 length equals 15 residues. Germline CDR1 is MDHEN and CDR2 is SYDVKM. CDR3: CASSLGGSTKNIQYF. CDR3 sequence (DNA): TGTGCCAGCAGCCTAGGAGGGTCAACCAAAAACATTCAGTACTTC.

This clonotype occurred a few times. V gene TRBV20-1 combines with J gene TRBJ2-1; 10 nucleotides align to TRBD2. The CDR3 sequence is 16 residues long. Looked up from germline, CDR1 is DFQATT and CDR2 is SNEGSKA (reference sequence). The junction had 5 bases not matched to a gene; V was cut back by 3 bases and J by 0 bases. Written as DNA, the CDR3 is TGCAGTGCTAGTTCGACTAGCGGGCGCTCCTACAATGAGCAGTTCTTC. Its protein product is CSASSTSGRSYNEQFF.

J is TRBJ2-1 and V is TRBV12-3 or TRBV12-4; 10 bases map to TRBD2. CDR3 length: 14 amino acids. V shed 5 bases, J shed 6 bases, and the junction held 4 bases outside the gene matches. CDR3 nucleotides: TGTGCCAGCAGTCCTAGCGGGAGAGCCAATGAGCAGTTCTTC. This gives the protein CASSPSGRANEQFF.

On this clonotype itself: With a much larger clone just one base away, this may be a read error. The rearrangement links TRBV2 to TRBJ2-3; D remains ambiguous. V was cut by 4 bases and J by 1 base, with 9 bases left in between. The CDR3 consists of 14 residues. Germline V lookup: CDR1 SNHLY, CDR2 FYNNEI. In DNA form, the CDR3 reads TGTGCCAGCAGTGCGGCGGATGGCACAGATACGCAGTATTTT. It specifies CASSAADGTDTQYF.

The chain employs TRBV20-1 and TRBJ2-1, with D perhaps matching TRBD1 or TRBD2 (6 bases each). Deletions cut 1 base from V and 0 bases from J, with 16 bases between. The CDR3 runs 17 residues. Germline V gene sequence: CDR1 DFQATT, CDR2 SNEGSKA (reference sequence). The CDR3 loop reads CSARGSGDTNSYNEQFF. The CDR3 region has the DNA TGCAGTGCTAGAGGGTCGGGGGACACAAACTCCTACAATGAGCAGTTCTTC.

The table lists this clonotype with a few counts. The chain carries TRBV11-2 and TRBJ2-7; 10 bases map to TRBD2. The CDR3 length is 16 residues. V was clipped by 3 bases and J by 7 bases; unmatched bases: 12. The V gene's germline CDR1 is SGHAT and CDR2 FQNNGV. CDR3 sequence: CASSFWSLAGVGEQYF. CDR3 coding DNA: TGTGCCAGCAGCTTTTGGTCTCTAGCGGGAGTGGGTGAGCAGTACTTC.

The V call is TRBV27, the J call TRBJ1-5; 9 positions match TRBD1. V lost 11 bases and J lost 7; bases outside the gene matches: 9. The CDR3 covers 13 residues. From germline, CDR1 is MNHEY and CDR2 SMNVEV (reference sequence). CDR3 amino acids: CASRTGVGQPQHF. The CDR3 coding sequence is TGTGCCTCACGGACAGGGGTCGGGCAGCCCCAGCATTTT.

This clonotype has ten or more counts. The J gene is TRBJ2-5, the V gene TRBV6-2 or TRBV6-3; D is possibly TRBD1 or TRBD2 (5 bases each). With 5 bases removed from V and 2 bases from J, the gap between germline ends came to 9 bases. The CDR3 runs to 13 residues. Germline CDR1 and CDR2: MNHEY and SVGEGT. The CDR3 reads CASSGTVQETQYF. DNA of the CDR3: TGTGCCAGCAGTGGGACGGTGCAAGAGACCCAGTACTTC.

The chain is built from TRBV4-3 and TRBJ1-2, with D perhaps matching TRBD1 (5 bases). V was cut by 0 bases and J by 2 bases, with 13 bases left in between. The length of the CDR3 is 16 residues. The germline V gene has CDR1 LGHNA and CDR2 YSLEER. As DNA, the CDR3 is TGCGCCAGCAGCCAAGATATGGACACTCAGAACTATGGCTACACCTTC. Its protein is CASSQDMDTQNYGYTF.

The chain combines TRBV10-3 with TRBJ2-3; D not resolved. V lost 3 bases and J lost 6, with 13 bases in between. In germline, CDR1 is ENHRY, CDR2 SYGVKD. The length of the CDR3 is 14 residues. The CDR3 is CAISDLASVDTQYF. CDR3 DNA: TGTGCCATCAGTGATTTGGCTAGTGTTGATACGCAGTATTTT.